This TCR beta chain was retrieved from a study of T cell responses to AZD1222 COVID-19 vaccine. Regarding the study as a whole: Mostly white British, mostly female donors; authors suggested clonal diversity may be underestimated. Repertoire sampling happened only post peak T cell response.

V was trimmed by 2 bases and J by 5 bases, leaving 15 bases between them. There are 15 residues in the CDR3. Germline V gives CDR1 SGHVS, CDR2 FQNEAQ. As for this clone: Its antigen is undetermined.

Second-dose groups at about 4 or about 12 weeks were pooled. Here immunoSEQ multiplex PCR was the method, and the copy in TCRdb shows in-frame clones only, minus some. The sample lists roughly 150,000 clones; approximately 90% were seen once. This clonotype originated in an adult who received the AZD1222 COVID-19 vaccine. This specimen consisted of peripheral blood, obtained 28 days after the second AZD1222 dose. The chain has TRBV7-8 and TRBJ1-1, with a tentative D call TRBD1 (6 bases). The CDR3 DNA reads TGTGCCAGCAGCTTATTTGCCAGGAGGGGGACTGAAGCTTTCTTT. Its protein is CASSLFARRGTEAFF.